This TCR beta chain comes out of a study of T cell responses to AZD1222 COVID-19 vaccine. General study findings and limits: Epitopes outside B.1.351 and B.1.1.7 mutated regions reportedly drew nearly half of spike TCRs. The study sampled repertoires only after the peak T cell response. White British ancestry dominated among donors, who included more females, and clonal diversity was possibly underestimated.

Clones were sequenced by immunoSEQ multiplex PCR, and TCRdb holds only the in-frame ones, with some missing. Of over 110,000 clones in the sample, less than 95% were seen once. The CDR3 sequence is 13 residues long. With 4 bases clipped from V and 8 bases from J, the junction kept 3 bases outside the gene matches. Germline V gene lookup returns CDR1 SGHDN and CDR2 FVKESK. With regard to this clone: Its antigen remains unknown.

The receptor was derived from an adult in good health. The rearrangement uses TRBV14 and TRBJ2-3, with 10 bases fitting TRBD2. This material consisted of peripheral blood, taken on day 0 of AZD1222 vaccination. The CDR3: CASSRVAGGTQYF. The CDR3 DNA reads TGTGCCAGCAGCCGGGTAGCGGGAGGTACGCAGTATTTT. Drawing the rest from reference TRBV14 and TRBJ2-3, the complete variable domain is EAGVTQFPSHSVIEKGQTVTLRCDPISGHDNLYWYRRVMGKEIKFLLHFVKESKQDESGMPNNRFLAERTGGTYSTLKVQPAELEDSGVYFCASSRVAGGTQYFGPGTRLTVL.